The entry that follows covers one TCR beta chain sequence. CDR3 size: 15 residues. Between the trimmed V and J ends, which lost 1 base and 4 bases, there was a span of 13 bases. Per germline, CDR1 MGHRA and CDR2 YSYEKL. This sample is drawn from a study of T cells in Graves' hyperthyroidism and ophthalmopathy. The CDR3 regions of TCR beta were amplified from RNA transcripts. Initially, a first-round RT-PCR of the TCR CDR3 employed the HTBI primer set. Using its own MiXCR run on the multiplex PCR reads, TCRdb lists one record per CDR3 protein. This sample has about 400,000 distinct CDR3 sequences; approximately 13% occur once, and the top ten carry less than 10%. The patients, who ranged from 18 to 65 in age, presented with newly diagnosed hyperthyroidism lasting under 2 months.

The V call is TRBV4-1, the J call TRBJ2-5, with D possibly matching TRBD1 (5 bases). The clonotype comes from a woman aged 18 to 35 with Graves' hyperthyroidism. The sample taken for sequencing was blood. In DNA, the CDR3 is TGCGCCAGCAGCCAAGGACAGCCGTATGGAGAGACCCAGTACTTC. It translates to CASSQGQPYGETQYF.